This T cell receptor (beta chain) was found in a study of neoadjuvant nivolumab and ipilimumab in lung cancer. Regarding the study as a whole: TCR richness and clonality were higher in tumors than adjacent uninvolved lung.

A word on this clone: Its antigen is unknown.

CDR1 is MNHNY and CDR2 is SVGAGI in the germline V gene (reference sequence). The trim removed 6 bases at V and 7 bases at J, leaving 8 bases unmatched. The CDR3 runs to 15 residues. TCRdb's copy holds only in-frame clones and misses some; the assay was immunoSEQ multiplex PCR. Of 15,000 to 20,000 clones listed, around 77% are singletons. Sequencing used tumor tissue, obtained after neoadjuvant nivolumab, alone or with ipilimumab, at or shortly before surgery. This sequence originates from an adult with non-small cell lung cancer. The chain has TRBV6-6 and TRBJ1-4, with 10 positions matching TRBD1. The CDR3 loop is CASSLGDRGVEKLFF. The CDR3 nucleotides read TGTGCCAGCAGCCTAGGGGACAGGGGAGTTGAAAAACTGTTTTTT.